This T cell receptor (beta chain) comes out of a study of CD8+ T cells in alopecia areata (dated by TCRdb to between 2018 and 2020). With respect to the entire study: Treated patients were enrolled in an open-label pilot trial of oral tofacitinib at 5 to 10 mg twice daily for moderate-to-severe alopecia areata. Patients received tofacitinib for 6 to 18 months and were then followed off drug for 6 months to check for delayed response and recurrence. Human TCRbeta sequencing covered scalp tissue and sorted CD4+ and CD8+ peripheral blood T cells from patchy and totalis/universalis alopecia areata patients and healthy controls. TCRbeta CDR3 regions were amplified by immunoSEQ multiplex PCR with 35 Vbeta forward and 13 Jbeta reverse primers. To study T cell clonal expansion in alopecia areata, the researchers applied high-throughput TCRbeta sequencing to both the C3H/HeJ mouse model and human patients. Biopsies were taken from tofacitinib-treated patients at baseline and at 4 and 24 weeks of treatment, and a later scalp biopsy was taken in several of the tofacitinib-treated patients. Clonality in the scalp was compared among normal scalp (n=4), patchy alopecia areata scalp (n=8), and alopecia totalis/universalis scalp (n=8). In treated patients, disease severity was measured using the SALT score, which gives the percentage of scalp surface area affected. RNA was obtained with the PAXgene miRNA kit for fixed scalp, the miRNeasy kit for PBMCs, and the RNeasy kit for mouse skin. The full study reports these points: Many expanded lesional clones were found to persist in scalp and blood during tofacitinib treatment, and relapse after treatment cessation may be partly explained by this persistence. Higher clonality and more expanded CD8+ clones were observed in lesional scalp than in normal scalp, particularly in alopecia totalis/universalis, a finding suggestive of antigenic drive. Tofacitinib significantly lowered scalp clonality and the number of expanded CD8+ clones among the top 100 scalp clones. Shared TCR sequences between patients were less evident than in mice, which may be partly attributable to HLA diversity in the patient population. Because the treated cohort was small and had only one nonresponder, larger studies are needed to examine links between baseline CD8+ expansion and response. Resident alphabeta T cells in normal human skin are also sequenced, complicating scalp TCR repertoire analysis, unlike mouse skin dominated by gammadelta T cells.

Preparation of the library involved the immunoSEQ multiplex PCR assay. For TCR sequencing, RNA was extracted from every sample and reverse transcribed into cDNA to serve as template. SuperScript III was used for first-strand cDNA synthesis, primed with a 2:1 mix of oligo-dT and random hexamers. A synthetic immune receptor repertoire was used to measure amplification bias, and any remaining bias was corrected computationally. Per the authors' processing: Raw reads were preprocessed to remove errors, and CDR3 was defined according to IMGT conventions as the region from the conserved cysteine to phenylalanine. Clonality was computed as 1 minus the Shannon entropy, with the entropy normalized by log2 of the number of productive unique TCRs. Whether scalp clones were CD4 or CD8 was inferred by matching scalp TCRbeta sequences against CD4 and CD8 repertoires sorted from blood. Here the immuneACCESS table is served through TCRdb, limited to in-frame sequences with V and J called. Missing clones are a known gap in these copies; in checked studies unresolved V genes cover under half, and the rest lacks a known reason. V and J calls and clone size follow that table, whereas D and trimming were derived from the DNA. In this sample the table shows 150,000 to 200,000 clones, approximately 67% of which occur a single time. The biggest ten clones account for about 1.3% of the sample.

This clone was seen more than once but under ten times. Its cognate antigen has yet to be identified. Base qualities are not at hand, and no much larger clone is one base apart. The sample's treatment or condition label, decoded: oral pan-JAK inhibitor, 5-10 mg twice daily. Lesional scalp punch biopsies and peripheral blood were collected from alopecia areata patients. PBMCs were isolated by density centrifugation and stained for CD3, CD4 and CD8, and CD4+ and CD8+ T cells were sorted on a FACSAria. Trimmed from V: 2 bases; trimmed from J: 4 bases; junction bases lacking a gene match: 6. Spanning cysteine to phenylalanine, the CDR3 consists of 15 amino acids. Solely the CDR3 DNA is kept, with 45 bases framed from the first base. In the germline V gene, CDR1 corresponds to SGHNT and CDR2 to YENEEA.

This clonotype was obtained from a human donor with alopecia areata. Sequences were derived from CD4+ T cells sorted from blood, sampled at week 49, from a patient treated with tofacitinib. The rearrangement joined TRBV11-3 to TRBJ2-3, and TRBD1 aligns with 7 junction nucleotides. DNA sequence: TGTGCCAGCAGCTTACTTAGGGGGCCGGCAGATACGCAGTATTTT. This codes for CASSLLRGPADTQYF.